The entry below describes one T cell receptor (beta chain). Participants were aged roughly 18 to 100 years from 24 US areas. The protocol was immunoSEQ multiplex PCR, while the TCRdb copy is restricted to in-frame clones and leaves out a portion. The table has 330,000 or so clones, 92% seen once. Germline loops: CDR1 MDHEN, CDR2 SYDVKM. The CDR3 runs to 17 residues. Trimming shortened V by 8 bases and J by 3 bases, and 24 bases separated the two germline ends. The entry originates in a study of blood T cell repertoires in COVID-19. Overall study: Sample material is recorded as cDNA or gDNA derived from T cells, B-cell-depleted T cells, or PBMCs.

The origin of this receptor is a woman aged 25-40 years who had recovered from COVID-19. The sequencing sample was made of PBMCs or T cells enriched from blood (not recorded which). The V gene is TRBV28, the J gene TRBJ2-3, with a possible D match to TRBD2 (7 bases). The CDR3 DNA is TGTGCCAGCCAAATGTGGAGGGGGAGGGCGGGAACAGATACGCAGTATTTT. Protein: CASQMWRGRAGTDTQYF.